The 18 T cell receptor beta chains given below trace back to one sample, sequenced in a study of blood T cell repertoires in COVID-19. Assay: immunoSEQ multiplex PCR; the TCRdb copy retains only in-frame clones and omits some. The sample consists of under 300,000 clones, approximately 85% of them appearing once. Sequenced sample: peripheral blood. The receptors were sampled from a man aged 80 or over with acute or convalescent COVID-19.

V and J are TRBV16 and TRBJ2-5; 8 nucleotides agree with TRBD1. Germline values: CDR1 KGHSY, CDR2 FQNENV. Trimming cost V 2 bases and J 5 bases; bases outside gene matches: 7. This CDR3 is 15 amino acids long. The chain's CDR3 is CASSQTGTGSETQYF. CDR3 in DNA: TGTGCCAGCAGCCAAACAGGGACAGGTTCGGAGACCCAGTACTTC.

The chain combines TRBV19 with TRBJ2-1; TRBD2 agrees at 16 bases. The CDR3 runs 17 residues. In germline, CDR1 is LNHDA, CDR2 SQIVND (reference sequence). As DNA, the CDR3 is TGTGCATCTCGAGGGACTAGCGGGAGGGTTTCCTACAATGAGCAGTTCTTC. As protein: CASRGTSGRVSYNEQFF.

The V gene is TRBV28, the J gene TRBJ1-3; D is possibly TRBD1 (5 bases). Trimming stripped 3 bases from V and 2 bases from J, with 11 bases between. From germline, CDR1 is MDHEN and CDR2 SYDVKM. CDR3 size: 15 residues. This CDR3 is CASSFRGGAGNTIYF. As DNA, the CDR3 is TGTGCCAGCAGTTTCCGGGGGGGAGCTGGAAACACCATATATTTT.

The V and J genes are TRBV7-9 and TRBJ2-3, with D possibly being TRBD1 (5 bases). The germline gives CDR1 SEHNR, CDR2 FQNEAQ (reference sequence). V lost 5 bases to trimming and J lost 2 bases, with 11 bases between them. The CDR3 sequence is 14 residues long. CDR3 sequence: CASSHSTATDTQYF. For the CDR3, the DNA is TGTGCCAGCAGCCATTCGACAGCCACAGATACGCAGTATTTT.

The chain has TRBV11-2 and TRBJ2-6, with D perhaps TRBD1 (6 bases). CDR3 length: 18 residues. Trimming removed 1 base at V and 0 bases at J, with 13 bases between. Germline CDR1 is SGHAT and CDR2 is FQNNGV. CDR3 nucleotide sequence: TGTGCCAGCAGCTTAGTGGACAGTTTCCTCTCTGGGGCCAACGTCCTGACTTTC. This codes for CASSLVDSFLSGANVLTF.

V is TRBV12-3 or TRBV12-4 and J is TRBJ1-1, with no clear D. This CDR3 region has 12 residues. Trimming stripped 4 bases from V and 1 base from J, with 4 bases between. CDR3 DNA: TGTGCCAGCAGTTCTCCGAACACTGAAGCTTTCTTT. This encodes CASSSPNTEAFF.

CDR3 in amino acids: CSASGRALTGRTQYF. The CDR3 coding sequence is TGCAGTGCTAGTGGTAGGGCTTTAACTGGGAGGACCCAGTACTTC. This chain links TRBV20-1 with TRBJ2-5; the D gene is possibly TRBD2 (5 bases). CDR3 length: 15 residues. V lost 3 bases, J lost 7 bases, and 21 bases lay in between. Germline V gene lookup returns CDR1 DFQATT and CDR2 SNEGSKA (reference sequence).

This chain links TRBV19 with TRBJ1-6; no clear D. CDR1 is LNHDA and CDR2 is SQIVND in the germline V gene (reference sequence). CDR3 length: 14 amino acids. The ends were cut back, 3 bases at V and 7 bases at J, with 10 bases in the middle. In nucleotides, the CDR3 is TGTGCCAGTAGTATCCGGGGTCCGAATTCACCCCTCCACTTT. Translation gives CASSIRGPNSPLHF.

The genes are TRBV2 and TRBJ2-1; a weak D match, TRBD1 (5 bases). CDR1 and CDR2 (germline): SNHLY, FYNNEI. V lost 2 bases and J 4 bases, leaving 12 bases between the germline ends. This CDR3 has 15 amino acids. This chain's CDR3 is CASSELTAKYNEQFF. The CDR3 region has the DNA TGTGCCAGCAGTGAACTGACAGCGAAATACAATGAGCAGTTCTTC.

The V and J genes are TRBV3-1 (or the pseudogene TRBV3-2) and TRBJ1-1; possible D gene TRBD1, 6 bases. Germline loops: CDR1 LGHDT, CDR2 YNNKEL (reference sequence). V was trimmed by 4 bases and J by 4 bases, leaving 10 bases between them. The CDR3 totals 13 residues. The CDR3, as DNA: TGTGCCAGCAGCCTAGGGACACCCACTGAAGCTTTCTTT. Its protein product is CASSLGTPTEAFF.

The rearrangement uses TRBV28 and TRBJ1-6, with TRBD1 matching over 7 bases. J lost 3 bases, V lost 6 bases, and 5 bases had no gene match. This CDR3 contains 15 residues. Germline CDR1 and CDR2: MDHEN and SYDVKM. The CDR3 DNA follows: TGTGCCAGCAGCATGGGACAGCTCTATAATTCACCCCTCCACTTT. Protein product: CASSMGQLYNSPLHF.

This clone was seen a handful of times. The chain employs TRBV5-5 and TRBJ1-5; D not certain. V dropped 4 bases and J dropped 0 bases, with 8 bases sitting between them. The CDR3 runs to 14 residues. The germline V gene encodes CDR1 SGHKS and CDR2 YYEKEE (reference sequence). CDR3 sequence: CASSGLYSNQPQHF. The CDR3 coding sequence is TGTGCCAGCAGCGGACTTTATAGCAATCAGCCCCAGCATTTT.

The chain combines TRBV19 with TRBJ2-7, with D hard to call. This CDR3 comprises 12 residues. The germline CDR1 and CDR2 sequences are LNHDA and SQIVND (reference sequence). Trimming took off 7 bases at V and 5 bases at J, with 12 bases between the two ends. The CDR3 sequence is CASKRPKDEQYF. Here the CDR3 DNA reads TGTGCCAGTAAGAGGCCAAAAGACGAGCAGTACTTC.

The CDR3 is CASSLAAGDAGNTGELFF. The DNA for the CDR3 is TGTGCCAGCAGCTTAGCGGCAGGCGACGCGGGGAACACCGGGGAGCTGTTTTTT. V and J are TRBV7-9 and TRBJ2-2, with TRBD2 as a possible D gene (5 bases). Germline loops: CDR1 SEHNR, CDR2 FQNEAQ (reference sequence). This CDR3 has 18 amino acids. V dropped 0 bases and J dropped 1 base, with 15 bases sitting between them.

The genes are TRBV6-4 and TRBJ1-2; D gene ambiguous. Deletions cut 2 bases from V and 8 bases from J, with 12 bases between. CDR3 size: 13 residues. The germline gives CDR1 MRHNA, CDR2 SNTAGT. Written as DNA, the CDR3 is TGTGCCAGCAGTGACGGAGGGTGGGGAGGCTACACCTTC. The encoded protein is CASSDGGWGGYTF.

The CDR3 reads CASSGARADTQYF. The CDR3 nucleotides read TGTGCCAGCAGCGGCGCACGGGCAGATACGCAGTATTTT. The chain carries TRBV3-1 (or the pseudogene TRBV3-2) and TRBJ2-3; D unresolved. V was trimmed by 5 bases and J by 4 bases, leaving 10 bases between them. The CDR3 is 13 amino acids. Germline values: CDR1 LGHDT, CDR2 YNNKEL (reference sequence).

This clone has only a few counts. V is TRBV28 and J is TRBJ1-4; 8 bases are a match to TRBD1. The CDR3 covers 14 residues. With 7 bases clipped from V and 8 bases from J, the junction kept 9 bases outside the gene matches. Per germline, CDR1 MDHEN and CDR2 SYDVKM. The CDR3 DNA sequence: TGTGCCAGCATGAGAGTGACAGGGGAAGAAAAACTGTTTTTT. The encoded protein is CASMRVTGEEKLFF. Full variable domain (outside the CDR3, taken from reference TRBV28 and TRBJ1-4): DVKVTQSSRYLVKRTGEKVFLECVQDMDHENMFWYRQDPGLGLRLIYFSYDVKMKEKGDIPEGYSVSREKKERFSLILESASTNQTSMYLCASMRVTGEEKLFFGSGTQLSVL.

CDR3 loop: CASSLILAGGPAKNIQYF. CDR3 sequence (DNA): TGTGCCAGCAGCTTAATTCTAGCGGGAGGGCCAGCCAAAAACATTCAGTACTTC. V and J are TRBV3-1 (or the pseudogene TRBV3-2) and TRBJ2-4; 12 bases fit TRBD2. V lost 5 bases to trimming and J lost 0 bases; unmatched junction nucleotides: 8. Germline V gene data show CDR1 as LGHDT and CDR2 as YNNKEL (reference sequence). The CDR3 is 18 amino acids.